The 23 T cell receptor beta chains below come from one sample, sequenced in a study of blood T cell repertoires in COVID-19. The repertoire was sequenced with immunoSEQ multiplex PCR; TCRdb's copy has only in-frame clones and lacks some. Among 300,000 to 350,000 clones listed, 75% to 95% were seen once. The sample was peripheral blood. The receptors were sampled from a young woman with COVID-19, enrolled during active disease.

In DNA, the CDR3 is TGCGCCAGCAGCTCGACAGGGGGCGTCTACGAGCAGTACTTC. This sequence encodes CASSSTGGVYEQYF. The chain employs TRBV5-1 and TRBJ2-7, with 10 bases lining up with TRBD1. This CDR3 is built from 14 residues. The germline gives CDR1 SGHRS, CDR2 YFSETQ. With V trimmed by 3 bases and J by 3 bases, 3 bases remained unmatched. The variable domain in full, completed from reference TRBV5-1 and TRBJ2-7, reads KAGVTQTPRYLIKTRGQQVTLSCSPISGHRSVSWYQQTPGQGLQFLFEYFSETQRNKGNFPGRFSGRQFSNSRSEMNVSTLELGDSALYLCASSSTGGVYEQYFGPGTRLTVT.

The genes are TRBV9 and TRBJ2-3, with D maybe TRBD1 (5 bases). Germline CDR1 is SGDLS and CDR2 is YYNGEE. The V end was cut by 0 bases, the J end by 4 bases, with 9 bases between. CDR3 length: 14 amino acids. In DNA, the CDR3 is TGTGCCAGCAGCGTAGTGGCAGGGTCAGATACGCAGTATTTT. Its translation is CASSVVAGSDTQYF.

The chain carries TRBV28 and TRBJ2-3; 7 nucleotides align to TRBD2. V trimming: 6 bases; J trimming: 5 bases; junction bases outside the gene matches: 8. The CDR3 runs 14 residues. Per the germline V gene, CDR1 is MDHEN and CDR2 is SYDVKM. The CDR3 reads CASSPGGSVDTQYF. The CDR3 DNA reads TGTGCCAGCAGCCCGGGCGGGAGTGTAGATACGCAGTATTTT.

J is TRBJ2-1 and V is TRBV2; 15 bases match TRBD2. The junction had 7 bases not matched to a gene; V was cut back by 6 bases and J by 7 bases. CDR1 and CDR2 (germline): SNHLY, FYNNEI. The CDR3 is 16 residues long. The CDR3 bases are TGTGCCAGCAGGGGGACTAGCGGGAGGCTAGGAAATGAGCAGTTCTTC. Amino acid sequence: CASRGTSGRLGNEQFF.

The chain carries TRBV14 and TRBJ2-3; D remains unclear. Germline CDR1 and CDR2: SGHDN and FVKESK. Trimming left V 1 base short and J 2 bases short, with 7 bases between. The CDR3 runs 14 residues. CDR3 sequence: CASSQVQYTDTQYF. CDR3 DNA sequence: TGTGCCAGCAGCCAAGTACAGTACACAGATACGCAGTATTTT.

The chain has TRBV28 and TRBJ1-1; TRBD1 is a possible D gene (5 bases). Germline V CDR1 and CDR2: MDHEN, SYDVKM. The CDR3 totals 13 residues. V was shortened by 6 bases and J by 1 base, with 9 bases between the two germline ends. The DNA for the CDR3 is TGTGCCAGCAGGAGACAGTGGAACACTGAAGCTTTCTTT. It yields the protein CASRRQWNTEAFF. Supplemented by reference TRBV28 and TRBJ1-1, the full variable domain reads DVKVTQSSRYLVKRTGEKVFLECVQDMDHENMFWYRQDPGLGLRLIYFSYDVKMKEKGDIPEGYSVSREKKERFSLILESASTNQTSMYLCASRRQWNTEAFFGQGTRLTVV.

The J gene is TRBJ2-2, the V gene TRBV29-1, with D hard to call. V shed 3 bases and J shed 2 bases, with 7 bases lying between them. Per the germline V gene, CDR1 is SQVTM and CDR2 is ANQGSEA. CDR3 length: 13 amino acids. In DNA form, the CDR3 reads TGCAGCGTTGAGAGTCATAACACCGGGGAGCTGTTTTTT. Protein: CSVESHNTGELFF.

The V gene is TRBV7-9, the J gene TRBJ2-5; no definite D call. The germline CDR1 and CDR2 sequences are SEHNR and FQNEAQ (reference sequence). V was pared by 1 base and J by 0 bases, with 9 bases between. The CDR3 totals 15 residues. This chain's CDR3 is CASSLDRLYQETQYF. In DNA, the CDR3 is TGTGCCAGCAGCTTAGACAGATTGTACCAAGAGACCCAGTACTTC. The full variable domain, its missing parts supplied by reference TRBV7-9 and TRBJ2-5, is DTGVSQNPRHKITKRGQNVTFRCDPISEHNRLYWYRQTLGQGPEFLTYFQNEAQLEKSRLLSDRFSAERPKGSFSTLEIQRTEQGDSAMYLCASSLDRLYQETQYFGPGTRLLVL.

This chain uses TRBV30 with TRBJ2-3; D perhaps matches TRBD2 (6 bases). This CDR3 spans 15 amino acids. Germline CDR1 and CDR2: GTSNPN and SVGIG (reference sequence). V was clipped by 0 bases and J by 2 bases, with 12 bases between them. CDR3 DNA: TGTGCCTGGAGTGTACAAAGCGGGCACACAGATACGCAGTATTTT. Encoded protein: CAWSVQSGHTDTQYF.

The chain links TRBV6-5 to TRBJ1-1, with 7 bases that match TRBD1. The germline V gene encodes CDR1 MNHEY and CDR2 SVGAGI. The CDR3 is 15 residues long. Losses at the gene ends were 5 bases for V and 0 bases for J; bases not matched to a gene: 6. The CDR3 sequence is CASSQLQGMNTEAFF. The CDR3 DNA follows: TGTGCCAGCAGTCAGTTACAGGGGATGAACACTGAAGCTTTCTTT.

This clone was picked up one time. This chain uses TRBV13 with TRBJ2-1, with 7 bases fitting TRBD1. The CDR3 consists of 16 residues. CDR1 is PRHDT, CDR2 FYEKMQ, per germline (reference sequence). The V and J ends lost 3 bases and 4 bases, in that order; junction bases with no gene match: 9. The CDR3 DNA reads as TGTGCCAGCAGCTTGTACAGGGGCCGAGGGTACAATGAGCAGTTCTTC. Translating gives CASSLYRGRGYNEQFF.

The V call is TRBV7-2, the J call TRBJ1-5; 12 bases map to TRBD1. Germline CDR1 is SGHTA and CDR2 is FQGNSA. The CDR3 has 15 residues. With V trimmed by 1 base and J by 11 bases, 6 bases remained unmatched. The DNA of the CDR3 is TGTGCCAGCAGCTTAGAGTGGGACAGGGGGCGGACCCAGCATTTT. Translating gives CASSLEWDRGRTQHF.

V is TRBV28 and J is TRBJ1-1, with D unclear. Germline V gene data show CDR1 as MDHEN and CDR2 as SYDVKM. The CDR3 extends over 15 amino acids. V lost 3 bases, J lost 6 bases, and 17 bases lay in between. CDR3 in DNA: TGTGCCAGCAGTTTCCGGTTGCCTCGGGAGGCTGAAGCTTTCTTT. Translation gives CASSFRLPREAEAFF. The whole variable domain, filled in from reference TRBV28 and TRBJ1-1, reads DVKVTQSSRYLVKRTGEKVFLECVQDMDHENMFWYRQDPGLGLRLIYFSYDVKMKEKGDIPEGYSVSREKKERFSLILESASTNQTSMYLCASSFRLPREAEAFFGQGTRLTVV.

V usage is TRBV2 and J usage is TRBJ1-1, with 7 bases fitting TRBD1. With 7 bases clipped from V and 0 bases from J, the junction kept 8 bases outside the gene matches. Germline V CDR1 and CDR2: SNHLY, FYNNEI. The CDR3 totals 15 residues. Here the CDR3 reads CASIRTGSLNTEAFF. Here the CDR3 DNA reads TGTGCCAGCATAAGGACAGGAAGTCTGAACACTGAAGCTTTCTTT.

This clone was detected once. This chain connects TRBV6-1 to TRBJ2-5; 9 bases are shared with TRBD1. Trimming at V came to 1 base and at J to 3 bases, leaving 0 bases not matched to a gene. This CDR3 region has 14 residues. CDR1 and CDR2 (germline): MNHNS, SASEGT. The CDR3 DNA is TGTGCCAGCAGTGAAGGGACAGGGGAAGAGACCCAGTACTTC. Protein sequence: CASSEGTGEETQYF.

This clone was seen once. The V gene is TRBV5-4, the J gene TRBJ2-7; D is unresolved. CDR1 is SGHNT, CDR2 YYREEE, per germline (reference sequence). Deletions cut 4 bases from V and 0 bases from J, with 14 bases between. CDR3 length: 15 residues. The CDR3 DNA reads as TGTGCCAGCAGCGTGGACGGTGTCCCCTCCTACGAGCAGTACTTC. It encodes CASSVDGVPSYEQYF.

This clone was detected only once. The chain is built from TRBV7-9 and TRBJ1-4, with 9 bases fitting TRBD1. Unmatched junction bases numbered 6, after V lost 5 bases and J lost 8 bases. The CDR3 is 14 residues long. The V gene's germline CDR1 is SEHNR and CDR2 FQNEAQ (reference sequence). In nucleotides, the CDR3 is TGTGCCAGCAGCACGGACAGGGGCGGCGAAAAACTGTTTTTT. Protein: CASSTDRGGEKLFF.

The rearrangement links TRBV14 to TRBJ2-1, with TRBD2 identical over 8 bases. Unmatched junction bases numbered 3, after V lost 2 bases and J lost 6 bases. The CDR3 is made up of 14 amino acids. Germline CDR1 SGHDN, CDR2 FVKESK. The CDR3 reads CASSQPGTSNEQFF. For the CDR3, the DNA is TGTGCCAGCAGCCAACCGGGGACTAGCAATGAGCAGTTCTTC.

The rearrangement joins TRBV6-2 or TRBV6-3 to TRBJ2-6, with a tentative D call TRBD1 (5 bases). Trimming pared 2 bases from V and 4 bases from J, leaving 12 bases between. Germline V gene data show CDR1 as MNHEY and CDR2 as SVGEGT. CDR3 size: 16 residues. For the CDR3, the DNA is TGTGCCAGCAGTTACCCAGGGCAAAGAGGGGCCAACGTCCTGACTTTC. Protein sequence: CASSYPGQRGANVLTF.

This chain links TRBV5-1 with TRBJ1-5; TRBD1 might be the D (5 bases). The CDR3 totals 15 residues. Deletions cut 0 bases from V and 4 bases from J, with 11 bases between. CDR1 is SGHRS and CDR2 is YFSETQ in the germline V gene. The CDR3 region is CASSLAGTSNQPQHF. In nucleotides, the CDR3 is TGCGCCAGCAGCTTGGCCGGGACTTCTAATCAGCCCCAGCATTTT. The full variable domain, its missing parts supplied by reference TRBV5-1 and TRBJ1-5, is KAGVTQTPRYLIKTRGQQVTLSCSPISGHRSVSWYQQTPGQGLQFLFEYFSETQRNKGNFPGRFSGRQFSNSRSEMNVSTLELGDSALYLCASSLAGTSNQPQHFGDGTRLSIL.

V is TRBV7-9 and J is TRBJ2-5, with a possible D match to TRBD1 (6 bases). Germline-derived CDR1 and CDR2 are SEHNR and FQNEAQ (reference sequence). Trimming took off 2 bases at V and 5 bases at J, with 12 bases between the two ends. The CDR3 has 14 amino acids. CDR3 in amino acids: CASSLFQGMETQYF. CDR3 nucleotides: TGTGCCAGCAGCTTATTCCAGGGGATGGAGACCCAGTACTTC.

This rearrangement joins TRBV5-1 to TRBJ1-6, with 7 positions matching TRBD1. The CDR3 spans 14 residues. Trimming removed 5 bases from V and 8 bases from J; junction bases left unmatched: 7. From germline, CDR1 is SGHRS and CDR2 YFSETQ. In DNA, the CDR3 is TGCGCCAGCAGAACCGGGACAGAGTATTCACCCCTCCACTTT. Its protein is CASRTGTEYSPLHF.

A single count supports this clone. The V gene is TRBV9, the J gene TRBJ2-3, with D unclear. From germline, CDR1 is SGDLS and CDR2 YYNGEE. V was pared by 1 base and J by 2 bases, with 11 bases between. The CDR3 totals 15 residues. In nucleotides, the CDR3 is TGTGCCAGCAGCGTACTCGAGCTTTCCACAGATACGCAGTATTTT. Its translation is CASSVLELSTDTQYF.